The 26 T cell receptor beta chains below were found in one sample sequenced in a study of blood T cell repertoires in COVID-19. Profiled with immunoSEQ multiplex PCR; TCRdb holds only in-frame clones, not every one. In the table there are more than 100,000 clones, 65% to 85% of which are singletons. Sequencing was performed on peripheral blood. All receptors derive from a woman of 80 years or more with acute or convalescent COVID-19.

The V and J genes are TRBV10-2 and TRBJ2-2; 8 nucleotides line up with TRBD2. V shed 2 bases and J 6 bases; nucleotides not matched to a gene: 8. The CDR3 covers 16 residues. Germline V gives CDR1 WSHSY, CDR2 SAAADI. This CDR3 is CASSERLGGEAGELFF. In DNA, the CDR3 is TGCGCCAGCAGTGAGCGCCTCGGGGGGGAGGCCGGGGAGCTGTTTTTT.

The chain is built from TRBV6-5 and TRBJ1-5, with TRBD1 matching 7 bases. The CDR3 has 14 amino acids. Germline values: CDR1 MNHEY, CDR2 SVGAGI. V shed 7 bases, J shed 3 bases, and the junction held 6 bases outside the gene matches. This chain's CDR3 is CASTRQGHNQPQHF. In DNA, the CDR3 is TGTGCCAGCACGCGACAGGGTCACAATCAGCCCCAGCATTTT.

The J gene is TRBJ1-5, the V gene TRBV6-5, with D unresolved. Per germline, CDR1 MNHEY and CDR2 SVGAGI. V was shortened by 2 bases and J by 12 bases, with 14 bases between the two germline ends. This CDR3 has 13 amino acids. CDR3 protein: CASSYGTETFQHF. CDR3 sequence (DNA): TGTGCCAGCAGTTACGGCACCGAAACCTTCCAGCATTTT.

V gene TRBV14 combines with J gene TRBJ2-3; a weak D match, TRBD2 (5 bases). The V end lost 0 bases, the J end lost 3 bases, and 16 bases lay between the germline ends. This CDR3 contains 17 residues. Germline V lookup: CDR1 SGHDN, CDR2 FVKESK. CDR3 amino acids: CASSQEEGVSLTDTQYF. The DNA of the CDR3 is TGTGCCAGCAGCCAAGAAGAGGGCGTCTCGCTGACAGATACGCAGTATTTT.

This chain links TRBV5-4 with TRBJ2-7; D is ambiguous. V was trimmed by 0 bases and J by 6 bases, leaving 7 bases between them. The V gene's germline CDR1 is SGHNT and CDR2 YYREEE (reference sequence). The length of the CDR3 is 12 residues. CDR3 bases: TGTGCCAGCAGCTTGGCCCCTTCCGAGCAGTACTTC. Translating it yields CASSLAPSEQYF.

This chain joins TRBV7-9 and TRBJ1-3; 8 nucleotides agree with TRBD1. CDR3 length: 16 amino acids. Germline V gene data show CDR1 as SEHNR and CDR2 as FQNEAQ (reference sequence). The V segment lost 4 bases and the J segment 0 bases; nucleotides outside the gene matches: 5. The CDR3 DNA reads as TGTGCCAGCAGCTCCTGGACAGGGTACTCTGGAAACACCATATATTTT. Amino acid sequence: CASSSWTGYSGNTIYF. The complete variable domain, with remaining parts taken from reference TRBV7-9 and TRBJ1-3, reads DTGVSQNPRHKITKRGQNVTFRCDPISEHNRLYWYRQTLGQGPEFLTYFQNEAQLEKSRLLSDRFSAERPKGSFSTLEIQRTEQGDSAMYLCASSSWTGYSGNTIYFGEGSWLTVV.

The chain couples TRBV29-1 to TRBJ1-1, with 7 nucleotides matching TRBD1. CDR1 is SQVTM, CDR2 ANQGSEA, per germline. The trim removed 2 bases at V and 1 base at J, leaving 4 bases unmatched. The CDR3 has 14 amino acids. The CDR3: CSVELGTANTEAFF. CDR3 coding DNA: TGCAGCGTTGAATTAGGGACAGCGAACACTGAAGCTTTCTTT.

The chain uses TRBV2 and TRBJ1-1, with D possibly matching TRBD1 (6 bases). V was clipped by 8 bases and J by 1 base, with 17 bases between them. The length of the CDR3 is 15 residues. Looked up from germline, CDR1 is SNHLY and CDR2 is FYNNEI. The CDR3 bases are TGTGCCAGCCTTGCTTCAGGGGCGAGGAACACTGAAGCTTTCTTT. Its protein product is CASLASGARNTEAFF.

This rearrangement joins TRBV7-5 to TRBJ2-7; the table's D call, TRBD1, has no DNA check behind it. TRBV7-5 is flagged as a pseudogene. The CDR3 length is 16 residues. This CDR3 reads CARSAKLTGSPYEQYF. The CDR3 nucleotides read TGTGCCAGAAGCGCCAAACTCACAGGGTCCCCCTACGAGCAGTACTTC.

V is TRBV5-1 and J is TRBJ2-2; 10 nucleotides line up with TRBD2. Germline assignment: CDR1 SGHRS and CDR2 YFSETQ. The J segment lost 4 bases and the V segment lost 4 bases, leaving 7 bases of the junction unmatched. CDR3 size: 16 residues. In DNA form, the CDR3 reads TGCGCCAGCAGCCGGAGCGGGGGGGCGAGCACCGGGGAGCTGTTTTTT. This sequence encodes CASSRSGGASTGELFF. The whole variable domain, filled in from reference TRBV5-1 and TRBJ2-2, reads KAGVTQTPRYLIKTRGQQVTLSCSPISGHRSVSWYQQTPGQGLQFLFEYFSETQRNKGNFPGRFSGRQFSNSRSEMNVSTLELGDSALYLCASSRSGGASTGELFFGEGSRLTVL.

The chain employs TRBV18 and TRBJ1-3, with TRBD1 matching 8 bases. CDR1 KGHSH and CDR2 LQKENI come from the germline V gene. The CDR3 totals 15 residues. After removal of 2 bases from V and 2 bases from J, the junction contained 2 bases not matched to a gene. The CDR3 reads CASSPNRGAGNTIYF. CDR3 sequence (DNA): TGTGCCAGCTCACCAAACAGGGGGGCTGGAAACACCATATATTTT.

V gene TRBV7-2 combines with J gene TRBJ1-2; D unresolved. V was pared by 0 bases and J by 10 bases, with 9 bases between. The CDR3 runs 12 residues. The germline V gene has CDR1 SGHTA and CDR2 FQGNSA. The CDR3 is CASSLAATLYTF. DNA of the CDR3: TGTGCCAGCAGCTTAGCGGCCACCCTCTACACCTTC.

Comments on this clone: Distinct nucleotide sequences in the sample also encode this CDR3. The gene calls are TRBV18 and TRBJ1-2; 7 bases fit TRBD1. Germline assignment: CDR1 KGHSH and CDR2 LQKENI. This CDR3 has 13 amino acids. Trimming removed 3 bases from V and 3 bases from J; junction bases left unmatched: 1. The CDR3 here is CASSPGQDYGYTF. The DNA of the CDR3 is TGTGCCAGCTCACCCGGACAGGACTATGGCTACACCTTC.

In its sample, this clone was seen a few times. The chain links TRBV28 to TRBJ1-2, with D possibly matching TRBD1 (6 bases). CDR1 and CDR2 from the germline V gene are MDHEN and SYDVKM. Between the trimmed V and J ends, which lost 3 bases and 5 bases, there was a span of 13 bases. This CDR3 spans 14 amino acids. The CDR3 bases are TGTGCCAGCAGTTTGACAGGACCTGGTTATGGCTACACCTTC. Translation gives CASSLTGPGYGYTF.

The V call is TRBV5-5, the J call TRBJ2-1; perhaps TRBD2 as D (7 bases). The germline gives CDR1 SGHKS, CDR2 YYEKEE (reference sequence). V lost 4 bases to trimming and J lost 4 bases, with 18 bases between them. CDR3 size: 16 residues. DNA for the CDR3: TGTGCCAGCAGCGGAGGTGGGGGGGCAGGGTACAATGAGCAGTTCTTC. It is translated as CASSGGGGAGYNEQFF.

The CDR3 nucleotides are TGTGCCATCAGTGAGGGAAGCGGGGGCCCCTACGAGCAGTACTTC. This encodes CAISEGSGGPYEQYF. V gene TRBV10-3 combines with J gene TRBJ2-7; 8 bases line up with TRBD2. With V trimmed by 2 bases and J by 2 bases, 5 bases remained unmatched. CDR1 ENHRY and CDR2 SYGVKD come from the germline V gene. CDR3 size: 15 residues.

The chain uses TRBV7-6 and TRBJ2-5; 7 bases fit TRBD2. The CDR3 has 16 residues. The germline V gene has CDR1 SGHVS and CDR2 FNYEAQ. With V trimmed by 4 bases and J by 5 bases, 13 bases remained unmatched. The CDR3 reads CASSSGREVGGETQYF. The CDR3 DNA follows: TGTGCCAGCAGCTCCGGCCGGGAGGTCGGAGGGGAGACCCAGTACTTC.

This chain links TRBV30 with TRBJ1-5; tentative D call: TRBD1 (5 bases). There are 15 residues in the CDR3. V was cut by 1 base and J by 4 bases, with 14 bases left in between. Germline-derived CDR1 and CDR2 are GTSNPN and SVGIG (reference sequence). The CDR3 is CAWSAGRTGNQPQHF. CDR3 DNA sequence: TGTGCCTGGAGTGCAGGGAGGACTGGGAATCAGCCCCAGCATTTT. Filled out from reference TRBV30 and TRBJ1-5, the complete variable domain reads SQTIHQWPATLVQPVGSPLSLECTVEGTSNPNLYWYRQAAGRGLQLLFYSVGIGQISSEVPQNLSASRPQDRQFILSSKKLLLSDSGFYLCAWSAGRTGNQPQHFGDGTRLSIL.

This clone has just a few counts. The genes are TRBV6-2 or TRBV6-3 and TRBJ1-2; no firm D call. This CDR3 contains 13 residues. From germline, CDR1 is MNHEY and CDR2 SVGEGT. The germline V and J ends were trimmed by 6 bases and 3 bases, with 11 bases remaining between them. The CDR3 region is CASSAGSYYGYTF. For the CDR3, the DNA is TGTGCCAGCAGCGCCGGGTCGTACTATGGCTACACCTTC.

J is TRBJ1-3 and V is TRBV11-2; D uncertain. CDR3 length: 10 residues. V was shortened by 4 bases and J by 9 bases, with 4 bases between the two germline ends. CDR1 is SGHAT, CDR2 FQNNGV, per germline. In DNA form, the CDR3 reads TGTGCCAGCAGCTCCCGCACCATATATTTT. Its protein is CASSSRTIYF.

This chain links TRBV3-1 (or the pseudogene TRBV3-2) with TRBJ2-1; 10 positions agree with TRBD2. The V gene's germline CDR1 is LGHDT and CDR2 YNNKEL (reference sequence). V lost 3 bases, J lost 0 bases, and 11 bases stayed unmatched. The CDR3 sequence is 19 residues long. The CDR3 DNA reads as TGTGCCAGCAGCCACCAAATAATAGCGGGAGGACCCTCCTACAATGAGCAGTTCTTC. Its translation is CASSHQIIAGGPSYNEQFF.

The V gene is TRBV5-1, the J gene TRBJ1-2; D unresolved. Germline V gene sequence: CDR1 SGHRS, CDR2 YFSETQ. This CDR3 region has 13 residues. V was trimmed by 4 bases and J by 7 bases, leaving 14 bases between them. Here the CDR3 DNA reads TGCGCCAGCAGCCAGCGGGCACCCCTTGGCTACACCTTC. It is translated as CASSQRAPLGYTF.

V and J are TRBV7-6 and TRBJ2-3, with 14 nucleotides matching TRBD2. The germline V gene encodes CDR1 SGHVS and CDR2 FNYEAQ. The V gene end was trimmed by 5 bases and the J gene end by 7 bases; junction bases not matched to a gene: 5. The CDR3 totals 15 residues. The CDR3 reads CASSRLAGGPYTQYF. CDR3 bases: TGTGCCAGCAGCAGACTAGCGGGAGGGCCCTATACGCAGTATTTT.

This rearrangement joins TRBV21-1 to TRBJ2-1; TRBD2, the D gene given by the table, was not confirmed from the DNA. TRBV21-1 is a pseudogene. The length of the CDR3 is 17 residues. CDR3 bases: TGTGCCAGCAGCAAAGACCGACTAGCAAGGACCTACAATGAGCAGTTCTTC. Protein sequence: CASSKDRLARTYNEQFF.

The rearrangement links TRBV11-2 to TRBJ1-3; D uncertain. This CDR3 comprises 15 residues. Germline CDR1 and CDR2: SGHAT and FQNNGV. V was shortened by 5 bases and J by 0 bases, with 11 bases between the two germline ends. Here the CDR3 DNA reads TGTGCCAGCAGCATGACACTCAGCTCTGGAAACACCATATATTTT. Amino acids: CASSMTLSSGNTIYF.

The CDR3 protein is CASSLAEGQSGTDTQYF. In nucleotides, the CDR3 is TGTGCCAGCAGCTTAGCGGAGGGCCAATCCGGCACAGATACGCAGTATTTT. This chain uses TRBV7-6 with TRBJ2-3; maybe TRBD2 (6 bases). V was cut by 0 bases and J by 1 base, with 14 bases left in between. This CDR3 has 17 residues. Germline lookup yields CDR1 SGHVS and CDR2 FNYEAQ.